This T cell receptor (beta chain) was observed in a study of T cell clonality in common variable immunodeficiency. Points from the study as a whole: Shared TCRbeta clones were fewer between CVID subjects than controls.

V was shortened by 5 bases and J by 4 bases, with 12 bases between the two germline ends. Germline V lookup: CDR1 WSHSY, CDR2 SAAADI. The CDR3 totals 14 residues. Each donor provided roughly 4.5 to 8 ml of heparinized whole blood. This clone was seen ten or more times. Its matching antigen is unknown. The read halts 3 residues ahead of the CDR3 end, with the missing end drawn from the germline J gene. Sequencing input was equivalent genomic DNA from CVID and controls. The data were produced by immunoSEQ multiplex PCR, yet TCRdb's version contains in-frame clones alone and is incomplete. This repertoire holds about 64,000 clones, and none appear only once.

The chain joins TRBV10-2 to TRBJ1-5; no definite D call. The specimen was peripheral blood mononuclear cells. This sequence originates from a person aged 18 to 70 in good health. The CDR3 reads CASSRSPRNQPQHF. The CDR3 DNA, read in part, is TGCGCCAGCAGTAGGTCCCCGAGGAATCAGCCC.